This entry lists 17 T cell receptor beta chains sequenced from one sample in a study of post-analysis software for immune sequencing data. Study-wide findings and caveats: Five TRBV segments, TRBV5-6, TRBV5-1 and TRBV20-1 among them, were found more frequent in patients than controls.

Their cognate antigens are unknown. Built from TCR beta cDNA, the libraries had unique molecular identifiers in them. Each CDR3 protein gets one entry after TCRdb re-called the PCR reads with MiXCR. The sample lists roughly 540,000 distinct CDR3 sequences, 34% occurring once. Sequenced input: blood. The source of these receptors is a girl aged 2-17 years with multiple sclerosis.

This chain uses TRBV12-3 or TRBV12-4 with TRBJ1-5; D might be TRBD1 (5 bases). This CDR3 has 14 residues. The germline V and J ends were trimmed by 7 bases and 5 bases, with 15 bases remaining between them. Here the CDR3 reads CASTQGGVDQPQHF. In nucleotides, the CDR3 is TGTGCCAGCACCCAGGGAGGGGTAGATCAGCCCCAGCATTTT.

This clonotype was seen more than once but under ten times. V and J are TRBV3-1 and TRBJ2-5; D may be TRBD1 (6 bases). Germline CDR1 and CDR2: LGHDT and YNNKEL (reference sequence). Deletions cut 6 bases from V and 5 bases from J, with 13 bases between. This CDR3 has 13 residues. The CDR3 reads CASRRGQRETQYF. The CDR3 DNA is TGTGCCAGCAGACGAGGACAGAGGGAGACCCAGTACTTC.

The chain joins TRBV6-6 to TRBJ1-5; D may be TRBD1 (6 bases). V dropped 10 bases and J dropped 6 bases, with 25 bases sitting between them. The CDR3 covers 16 residues. Germline V gene sequence: CDR1 MNHNY, CDR2 SVGAGI (reference sequence). The CDR3 coding sequence is TGTGCCACCACCCTTATGGGGGCTCAGGGAGCTCAGCCCCAGCATTTT. This gives the protein CATTLMGAQGAQPQHF.

J is TRBJ1-2 and V is TRBV5-1, with 9 bases matching TRBD1. There are 14 residues in the CDR3. CDR1 and CDR2 (germline): SGHRS, YFSETQ. V trimming: 4 bases; J trimming: 4 bases; junction bases outside the gene matches: 5. CDR3: CASSRDREVYGYTF. The CDR3 bases are TGCGCCAGCAGCCGGGACAGGGAAGTCTATGGCTACACCTTC.

This clonotype appeared once. The chain links TRBV14 to TRBJ2-1, with 9 bases matching TRBD2. The CDR3 has 11 residues. Germline V gene sequence: CDR1 SGHDN, CDR2 FVKESK. The junction had 5 bases not matched to a gene; V was cut back by 7 bases and J by 13 bases. CDR3 sequence reads: CASTAGGFQFF. CDR3 DNA sequence: TGTGCCAGCACAGCGGGGGGCTTTCAGTTCTTC.

The rearrangement uses TRBV29-1 and TRBJ2-5; D could derive from TRBD1 or TRBD2 (7 bases each). The germline V gene has CDR1 SQVTM and CDR2 ANQGSEA. The CDR3 loop spans 15 amino acids. Trimming removed 2 bases from V and 2 bases from J, with 15 bases in between. The CDR3, as DNA: TGCAGCGTTGAAAGGTGGCAGGGGGGGCAAGAGACCCAGTACTTC. Translating it yields CSVERWQGGQETQYF.

On this clonotype: One end of the junction is discordant with germline, which a read error may explain. The chain is built from TRBV29-1 and TRBJ1-2; no firm D call. This CDR3 comprises 14 residues. CDR1 and CDR2 from the germline V gene are SQVTM and ANQGSEA. The CDR3 spells CSVEDLGEIYDYTF. The CDR3 coding sequence is TGCAGCGTTGAAGATCTTGGCGAAATCTATGACTACACCTTC. Full variable domain (remainder filled in from reference TRBV29-1 and TRBJ1-2): SAVISQKPSRDICQRGTSLTIQCQVDSQVTMMFWYRQQPGQSLTLIATANQGSEATYESGFVIDKFPISRPNLTFSTLTVSNMSPEDSSIYLCSVEDLGEIYDYTFGSGTRLTVV.

This sequence joins TRBV20-1 and TRBJ2-7; D perhaps matches TRBD1 (6 bases). The CDR3 is 15 residues long. Germline CDR1 DFQATT, CDR2 SNEGSKA (reference sequence). V was cut by 0 bases and J by 2 bases, with 14 bases left in between. The CDR3 loop reads CSAREIFGQTYEQYF. CDR3 nucleotide sequence: TGCAGTGCTAGAGAAATCTTCGGACAGACCTACGAGCAGTACTTC.

This clonotype was seen many times. This chain links TRBV10-2 with TRBJ2-3; D not resolved. From germline, CDR1 is WSHSY and CDR2 SAAADI. This CDR3 is 11 amino acids long. Trimming stripped 8 bases from V and 5 bases from J, with 8 bases between. CDR3 in DNA: TGCGCCAGCGTCTGGCGAGATACGCAGTATTTT. This codes for CASVWRDTQYF.

The genes are TRBV5-4 and TRBJ2-1, with D perhaps TRBD2 (6 bases). The germline V gene encodes CDR1 SGHNT and CDR2 YYREEE (reference sequence). This CDR3 comprises 14 residues. Trimming removed 5 bases from V and 5 bases from J, with 14 bases in between. CDR3 nucleotides: TGTGCCAGCAGAAAAACTAGCCCAGACAATGAGCAGTTCTTC. Its protein is CASRKTSPDNEQFF.

The chain is built from TRBV28 and TRBJ1-4, with D possibly matching TRBD1 (5 bases). Trimming took 1 base from V and 6 from J, leaving 21 bases between them. CDR3 length equals 18 residues. Germline V lookup: CDR1 MDHEN, CDR2 SYDVKM. In DNA, the CDR3 is TGTGCCAGCAGTTTATTAGCCCCGATCAGGGACGCGGATGAAAAACTGTTTTTT. It translates to CASSLLAPIRDADEKLFF.

The chain carries TRBV20-1 and TRBJ2-7; 8 bases map to TRBD2. Germline lookup yields CDR1 DFQATT and CDR2 SNEGSKA (reference sequence). The V and J ends lost 6 bases and 1 base, in that order; junction bases with no gene match: 8. CDR3 size: 14 residues. For the CDR3, the DNA is TGCAGTGCCACGCGCGCTAGCGGGTCCTACGAGCAGTACTTC. Protein: CSATRASGSYEQYF.

This clonotype was observed a handful of times. The chain recombines TRBV9 with TRBJ2-3; D may be TRBD2 (6 bases). Germline V gives CDR1 SGDLS, CDR2 YYNGEE. V lost 0 bases to trimming and J lost 7 bases, with 24 bases between them. The CDR3 extends over 18 amino acids. CDR3 loop: CASSVDGVARTGEHTQYF. The DNA for the CDR3 is TGTGCCAGCAGCGTAGATGGTGTGGCTAGGACGGGGGAGCATACGCAGTATTTT.

The chain uses TRBV19 and TRBJ1-1; 8 bases line up with TRBD1. CDR3 size: 14 residues. After removal of 6 bases from V and 3 bases from J, the junction contained 6 bases not matched to a gene. The V gene's germline CDR1 is LNHDA and CDR2 SQIVND (reference sequence). The CDR3 here is CASRTGATDTEAFF. DNA of the CDR3: TGTGCCAGTAGGACAGGGGCAACGGACACTGAAGCTTTCTTT.

This clonotype has a handful of counts. The gene calls are TRBV5-1 and TRBJ2-7; 8 bases agree with TRBD1. The CDR3 is made up of 16 amino acids. Germline assignment: CDR1 SGHRS and CDR2 YFSETQ. J lost 0 bases, V lost 4 bases, and 9 bases had no gene match. In DNA form, the CDR3 reads TGCGCCAGCAGCCATACAGGGGGTCCTAGCTCCTACGAGCAGTACTTC. It encodes CASSHTGGPSSYEQYF.

This clonotype was recorded many times. The chain combines TRBV4-1 with TRBJ2-1; D is perhaps TRBD2 (5 bases). The V end lost 0 bases, the J end lost 8 bases, and 14 bases lay between the germline ends. This CDR3 contains 15 residues. Germline CDR1 MGHRA, CDR2 YSYEKL. The CDR3 DNA follows: TGCGCCAGCAGCCAAGATTTCATCCCGGAGGATGAGCAGTTCTTC. It codes for CASSQDFIPEDEQFF.

This clonotype was picked up a small number of times. The genes are TRBV12-3 or TRBV12-4 and TRBJ1-1, with a possible D match to TRBD1 (6 bases). Deletions cut 4 bases from V and 4 bases from J, with 16 bases between. There are 15 residues in the CDR3. CDR3: CASSWTTGSLTEAFF. Here the CDR3 DNA reads TGTGCCAGCAGTTGGACAACAGGGAGTCTCACTGAAGCTTTCTTT.